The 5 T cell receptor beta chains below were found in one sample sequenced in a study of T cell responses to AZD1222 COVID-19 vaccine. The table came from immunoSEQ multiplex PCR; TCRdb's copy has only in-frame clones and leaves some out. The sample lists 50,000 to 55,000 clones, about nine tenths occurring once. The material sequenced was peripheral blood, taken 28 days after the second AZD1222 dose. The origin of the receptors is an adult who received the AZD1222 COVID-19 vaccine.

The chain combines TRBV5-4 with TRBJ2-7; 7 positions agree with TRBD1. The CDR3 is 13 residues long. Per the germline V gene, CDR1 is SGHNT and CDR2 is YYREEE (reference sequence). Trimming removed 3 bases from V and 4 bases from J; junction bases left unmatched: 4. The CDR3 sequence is CASSSIRGYEQYF. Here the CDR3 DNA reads TGTGCCAGCAGCTCCATCAGGGGGTACGAGCAGTACTTC.

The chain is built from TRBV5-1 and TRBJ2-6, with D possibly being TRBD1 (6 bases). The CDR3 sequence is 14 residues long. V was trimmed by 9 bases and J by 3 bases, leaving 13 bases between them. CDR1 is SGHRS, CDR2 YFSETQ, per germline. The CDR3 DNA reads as TGCGCCACTCAAAGGGGGTTTGGGGCCAACGTCCTGACTTTC. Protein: CATQRGFGANVLTF.

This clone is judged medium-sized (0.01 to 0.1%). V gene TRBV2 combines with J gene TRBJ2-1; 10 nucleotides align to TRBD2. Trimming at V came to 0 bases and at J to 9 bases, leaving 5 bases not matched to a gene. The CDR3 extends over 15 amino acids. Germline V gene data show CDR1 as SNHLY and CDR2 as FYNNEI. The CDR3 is CASSEAGLAGAEQFF. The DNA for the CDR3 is TGTGCCAGCAGTGAAGCGGGGCTAGCGGGAGCTGAGCAGTTCTTC.

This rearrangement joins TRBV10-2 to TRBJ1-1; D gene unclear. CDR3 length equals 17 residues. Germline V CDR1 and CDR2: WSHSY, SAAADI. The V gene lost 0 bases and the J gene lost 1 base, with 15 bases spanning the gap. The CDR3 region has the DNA TGCGCCAGCAGTGAGTCCCGATCGTCTAGGGCGAACACTGAAGCTTTCTTT. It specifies CASSESRSSRANTEAFF.

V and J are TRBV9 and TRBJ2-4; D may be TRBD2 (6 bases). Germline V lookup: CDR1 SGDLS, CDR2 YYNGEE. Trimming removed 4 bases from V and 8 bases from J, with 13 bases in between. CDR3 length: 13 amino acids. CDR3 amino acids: CASSPRTGDIQYF. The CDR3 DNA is TGTGCCAGCAGCCCAAGGACGGGGGACATTCAGTACTTC.